The 14 T cell receptor beta chains given below trace back to one sample, sequenced in a study of cytomegalovirus exposure and HLA in healthy donors. PCR amplification relied on 60 Vbeta primers (plus 13 Jbeta primers). Repertoires were generated with immunoSEQ multiplex PCR, while TCRdb's copy carries only in-frame clones and drops some. In the table there are some 160,000 clones, approximately 88% of which are singletons. The source material was PBMCs. The origin of the receptors is a woman between 18 and 29 years old in good health and CMV-seronegative.

The rearrangement uses TRBV5-4 and TRBJ1-2; 7 bases map to TRBD1. Germline CDR1 is SGHNT and CDR2 is YYREEE (reference sequence). Germline trimming cut 4 bases from V and 4 bases from J; bases unmatched to any gene: 16. The CDR3 sequence is 17 residues long. CDR3 sequence reads: CASSLAIDRARAYGYTF. The CDR3 DNA follows: TGTGCCAGCAGCCTAGCGATCGACAGGGCTCGTGCCTATGGCTACACCTTC. Full variable domain (outside the CDR3, taken from reference TRBV5-4 and TRBJ1-2): ETGVTQSPTHLIKTRGQQVTLRCSSQSGHNTVSWYQQALGQGPQFIFQYYREEENGRGNFPPRFSGLQFPNYSSELNVNALELDDSALYLCASSLAIDRARAYGYTFGSGTRLTVV.

The chain couples TRBV4-2 to TRBJ2-1, with D tentatively TRBD1 (5 bases). Deletions cut 0 bases from V and 5 bases from J, with 14 bases between. Germline V CDR1 and CDR2: LGHNA, YNFKEQ. This CDR3 spans 16 amino acids. The CDR3 region is CASSQDPPGSNNEQFF. DNA of the CDR3: TGTGCCAGCAGCCAAGATCCGCCAGGGTCGAACAATGAGCAGTTCTTC.

The chain employs TRBV19 and TRBJ2-5, with 15 bases matching TRBD2. Germline V gene sequence: CDR1 LNHDA, CDR2 SQIVND (reference sequence). The CDR3 has 16 amino acids. Trimming cost V 5 bases and J 3 bases; bases outside gene matches: 4. CDR3 DNA: TGTGCCAGTAGTGAATGGACTAGCGGGGGGGAAGAGACCCAGTACTTC. Translation gives CASSEWTSGGEETQYF.

The chain combines TRBV7-3 with TRBJ2-5, with D tentatively TRBD1 (6 bases). There are 14 residues in the CDR3. CDR1 and CDR2 from the germline V gene are SGHTA and FQGTGA. The V end was cut by 5 bases, the J end by 2 bases, with 12 bases between. CDR3: CASSQRDTQETQYF. CDR3 in DNA: TGTGCCAGCAGCCAACGGGACACGCAAGAGACCCAGTACTTC.

The rearrangement uses TRBV6-1 and TRBJ1-5, with D possibly being TRBD1 (5 bases). Trimming cost V 5 bases and J 2 bases, with 10 bases left between them. In germline, CDR1 is MNHNS, CDR2 SASEGT. The CDR3 extends over 14 amino acids. The CDR3 region has the DNA TGTGCCAGCAGTAACAGGATCGGCAATCAGCCCCAGCATTTT. This translates into CASSNRIGNQPQHF.

A remark on this clone: The sample contains more than one DNA sequence encoding this CDR3. The chain carries TRBV18 and TRBJ2-7; the D gene is possibly TRBD1 (5 bases). Germline V gene sequence: CDR1 KGHSH, CDR2 LQKENI. V lost 0 bases and J 2 bases, leaving 5 bases between the germline ends. The CDR3 is made up of 13 amino acids. The CDR3 DNA reads TGTGCCAGCTCACCACCAGGGGCCTACGAGCAGTACTTC. Its protein product is CASSPPGAYEQYF.

This clone was found once. The gene calls are TRBV11-3 and TRBJ2-5, with 8 bases lining up with TRBD2. CDR3 size: 13 residues. The ends lost 5 bases at V and 5 bases at J; junction bases unmatched: 4. Germline CDR1 is SGHNT and CDR2 is YENEEA. CDR3 amino acids: CASSRPGGETQYF. CDR3 coding DNA: TGTGCCAGCAGCCGACCGGGAGGGGAGACCCAGTACTTC.

This chain links TRBV15 with TRBJ1-2, with TRBD1 matching 7 bases. The CDR3 sequence is 14 residues long. Germline-derived CDR1 and CDR2 are LNHNV and YYDKDF (reference sequence). Trimming cost V 1 base and J 5 bases; bases outside gene matches: 4. CDR3 in amino acids: CATSRGTGAYGYTF. DNA for the CDR3: TGTGCCACCAGCAGAGGGACAGGCGCTTATGGCTACACCTTC.

This sequence joins TRBV7-9 and TRBJ1-4; tentative D call: TRBD1 (6 bases). CDR3 length: 14 residues. The ends were cut back, 5 bases at V and 10 bases at J, with 17 bases in the middle. Germline loops: CDR1 SEHNR, CDR2 FQNEAQ (reference sequence). The CDR3 DNA sequence: TGTGCCAGCAGCCCTACAGGGAATTTGGGAAAACTGTTTTTT. Encoded protein: CASSPTGNLGKLFF. The variable domain in full, with the rest retrieved from reference TRBV7-9 and TRBJ1-4, is DTGVSQNPRHKITKRGQNVTFRCDPISEHNRLYWYRQTLGQGPEFLTYFQNEAQLEKSRLLSDRFSAERPKGSFSTLEIQRTEQGDSAMYLCASSPTGNLGKLFFGSGTQLSVL.

This rearrangement joins TRBV7-8 to TRBJ1-6; D unclear. Germline CDR1 is SGHVS and CDR2 is FQNEAQ. The CDR3 runs 13 residues. V gave up 3 bases and J gave up 9 bases, with 9 bases separating them. CDR3 sequence (DNA): TGTGCCAGCAGCTTGGAGGGAGGTTCACCCCTCCACTTT. Residues: CASSLEGGSPLHF.

J is TRBJ2-5 and V is TRBV5-4; 9 bases match TRBD2. Germline CDR1 SGHNT, CDR2 YYREEE (reference sequence). CDR3 size: 16 residues. J was trimmed by 0 bases and V by 0 bases; bases with no gene match: 3. The CDR3 here is CASSLGLAGDQETQYF. Written as DNA, the CDR3 is TGTGCCAGCAGCTTGGGTTTAGCGGGGGACCAAGAGACCCAGTACTTC. The full variable domain, completed using reference TRBV5-4 and TRBJ2-5, is ETGVTQSPTHLIKTRGQQVTLRCSSQSGHNTVSWYQQALGQGPQFIFQYYREEENGRGNFPPRFSGLQFPNYSSELNVNALELDDSALYLCASSLGLAGDQETQYFGPGTRLLVL.

The genes are TRBV5-1 and TRBJ2-7; TRBD1 matches 9 bases. This CDR3 region has 15 residues. Trimming removed 2 bases from V and 6 bases from J; junction bases left unmatched: 9. The germline gives CDR1 SGHRS, CDR2 YFSETQ. The CDR3 is CASSLMDRGLGEQYF. CDR3 nucleotides: TGCGCCAGCAGCTTAATGGACAGGGGATTGGGCGAGCAGTACTTC.

The rearrangement links TRBV5-1 to TRBJ2-5; TRBD1 aligns across 9 bases. V shed 4 bases and J 4 bases; nucleotides not matched to a gene: 8. Germline CDR1 and CDR2: SGHRS and YFSETQ. This CDR3 is built from 15 residues. CDR3 coding DNA: TGCGCCAGCAGCCACCCGGGACAGGGAGGAGAGACCCAGTACTTC. Its translation is CASSHPGQGGETQYF.

The chain recombines TRBV5-8 with TRBJ1-3; 8 bases are shared with TRBD1. The CDR3 is made up of 14 amino acids. In germline, CDR1 is SGHTS, CDR2 YDEGEE. The V and J ends lost 3 bases and 3 bases, in that order; junction bases with no gene match: 2. CDR3 nucleotides: TGTGCCAGCAGCTCCACAGGGGGTGGAAACACCATATATTTT. Amino acids: CASSSTGGGNTIYF.